The 25 T cell receptor beta chains reported below all come from one sample, sequenced in a study of blood T cell repertoires in COVID-19. Produced via immunoSEQ multiplex PCR; TCRdb's table is partial and in-frame only. The table shows 85,000 to 95,000 clones, with around nine tenths occurring only once. Sequencing used peripheral blood. Receptors were obtained from a man between 60 and 75 years old with COVID-19, enrolled during active disease.

This sequence joins TRBV6-5 and TRBJ2-7, with 9 bases lining up with TRBD2. This CDR3 is built from 14 residues. Germline V CDR1 and CDR2: MNHEY, SVGAGI. V shed 5 bases and J 2 bases; nucleotides not matched to a gene: 4. The CDR3 DNA sequence: TGTGCCAGCAGTATAGCGGGAGACGCCTACGAGCAGTACTTC. Its protein product is CASSIAGDAYEQYF.

The gene calls are TRBV5-6 and TRBJ2-2; no firm D call. The length of the CDR3 is 13 residues. The germline CDR1 and CDR2 sequences are SGHDT and YYEEEE. Trimming cost V 0 bases and J 6 bases, with 6 bases left between them. CDR3 nucleotide sequence: TGTGCCAGCAGCTTGGCGCACTCCGGGGAGCTGTTTTTT. It codes for CASSLAHSGELFF. Variable domain in full (rest from reference TRBV5-6 and TRBJ2-2): DAGVTQSPTHLIKTRGQQVTLRCSPKSGHDTVSWYQQALGQGPQFIFQYYEEEERQRGNFPDRFSGHQFPNYSSELNVNALLLGDSALYLCASSLAHSGELFFGEGSRLTVL.

The rearrangement links TRBV18 to TRBJ1-5; D is uncertain. The V end lost 2 bases, the J end lost 5 bases, and 7 bases lay between the germline ends. The CDR3 covers 13 residues. The germline V gene encodes CDR1 KGHSH and CDR2 LQKENI. This CDR3 is CASSPLRDQPQHF. The CDR3 nucleotides read TGTGCCAGCTCACCATTGAGGGATCAGCCCCAGCATTTT.

CDR3 protein: CACSTGTGDSPLHF. CDR3 DNA: TGTGCCTGTTCAACCGGGACAGGGGACTCACCCCTCCACTTT. J is TRBJ1-6 and V is TRBV30, with 10 bases matching TRBD1. V lost 6 bases, J lost 10 bases, and 9 bases stayed unmatched. The CDR3 contains 14 residues. The V gene's germline CDR1 is GTSNPN and CDR2 SVGIG (reference sequence).

This clone was detected only once. The chain has TRBV3-1 (or the pseudogene TRBV3-2) and TRBJ2-1, with 12 bases matching TRBD2. Per germline, CDR1 LGHDT and CDR2 YNNKEL (reference sequence). CDR3 size: 15 residues. V dropped 1 base and J dropped 8; count of bases not matched to a gene: 3. CDR3 residues: CASSQGLAGVYEQFF. CDR3 DNA sequence: TGTGCCAGCAGCCAAGGACTAGCGGGAGTCTATGAGCAGTTCTTC.

Written as DNA, the CDR3 is TGCAGCGTTGGGAAGACAGGGTTGAACACTGAAGCTTTCTTT. Amino acids: CSVGKTGLNTEAFF. The rearrangement uses TRBV29-1 and TRBJ1-1, with 7 nucleotides matching TRBD1. This CDR3 is 14 amino acids long. Germline V gene sequence: CDR1 SQVTM, CDR2 ANQGSEA. V was clipped by 4 bases and J by 0 bases; unmatched bases: 5.

The chain uses TRBV11-3 and TRBJ1-1, with TRBD1 identical over 9 bases. V shed 5 bases, J shed 3 bases, and the junction held 4 bases outside the gene matches. The germline CDR1 and CDR2 sequences are SGHNT and YENEEA. The CDR3 has 14 residues. The CDR3 here is CASSLTGGDTEAFF. DNA for the CDR3: TGTGCCAGCAGCCTCACAGGGGGCGACACTGAAGCTTTCTTT.

As DNA, the CDR3 is TGTGCCTTCTCCAACCGGGACTTAAATCAGCCCCAGCATTTT. Translation gives CAFSNRDLNQPQHF. V usage is TRBV30 and J usage is TRBJ1-5; a possible D gene is TRBD1 (5 bases). V dropped 7 bases and J dropped 4 bases, with 17 bases sitting between them. Germline CDR1 reads GTSNPN; CDR2 reads SVGIG (reference sequence). The CDR3 extends over 14 amino acids.

The rearrangement joins TRBV5-6 to TRBJ2-1, with TRBD2 matching 9 bases. This CDR3 has 15 amino acids. J was trimmed by 4 bases and V by 0 bases; bases with no gene match: 2. CDR1 and CDR2 (germline): SGHDT, YYEEEE. The CDR3 DNA is TGTGCCAGCAGCTTGGGACTAGCGGAGTACAATGAGCAGTTCTTC. It encodes CASSLGLAEYNEQFF.

The chain links TRBV6-5 to TRBJ1-5; tentatively, D is TRBD1 (6 bases). The CDR3 contains 15 residues. Germline V lookup: CDR1 MNHEY, CDR2 SVGAGI. Trimming removed 4 bases from V and 3 bases from J, with 13 bases in between. The CDR3 sequence: CASSSPGQLNQPQHF. CDR3 DNA sequence: TGTGCCAGCAGTTCCCCGGGACAACTCAATCAGCCCCAGCATTTT.

The rearrangement uses TRBV2 and TRBJ1-2, with 12 bases fitting TRBD1. This CDR3 has 15 residues. After removal of 7 bases from V and 4 bases from J, the junction contained 7 bases not matched to a gene. The V gene's germline CDR1 is SNHLY and CDR2 FYNNEI. Written as DNA, the CDR3 is TGTGCCAGCACCGCCAGGGACAGGGGGCTCTATGGCTACACCTTC. It specifies CASTARDRGLYGYTF.

The chain employs TRBV6-1 and TRBJ1-1; no reliable D call. The V gene's germline CDR1 is MNHNS and CDR2 SASEGT. This CDR3 has 14 amino acids. The ends were cut back, 0 bases at V and 1 base at J, with 6 bases in the middle. CDR3: CASSEAKPNTEAFF. The CDR3 bases are TGTGCCAGCAGTGAAGCGAAGCCGAACACTGAAGCTTTCTTT.

J is TRBJ2-5 and V is TRBV19; 7 bases match TRBD1. Germline lookup yields CDR1 LNHDA and CDR2 SQIVND (reference sequence). V shed 4 bases and J 2 bases; nucleotides not matched to a gene: 10. The CDR3 contains 16 residues. The CDR3 loop reads CASSTHRQGSQETQYF. CDR3 nucleotides: TGTGCCAGTAGTACCCATCGACAGGGTTCTCAAGAGACCCAGTACTTC.

The chain links TRBV10-1 to TRBJ2-3, with 9 bases that match TRBD2. Germline lookup yields CDR1 WNHNN and CDR2 SYGVQD (reference sequence). The CDR3 is 17 residues long. V gave up 4 bases and J gave up 0 bases; unmatched junction bases: 8. As DNA, the CDR3 is TGCGCCAGCAGTGGGTCTAGCGGGACGACTAGCACAGATACGCAGTATTTT. Translating gives CASSGSSGTTSTDTQYF.

The chain employs TRBV19 and TRBJ1-3; D remains ambiguous. Germline V lookup: CDR1 LNHDA, CDR2 SQIVND (reference sequence). The CDR3 extends over 14 amino acids. Trimming took 5 bases from V and 0 from J, leaving 8 bases between them. CDR3 amino acids: CASSRGISGNTIYF. The CDR3 DNA sequence: TGTGCCAGTAGTCGAGGGATCTCTGGAAACACCATATATTTT.

This sequence joins TRBV12-3 or TRBV12-4 and TRBJ1-6, with TRBD1 as a possible D gene (6 bases). Trimming removed 6 bases from V and 10 bases from J, with 10 bases in between. The CDR3 runs to 12 residues. The CDR3 bases are TGTGCCAGCAGGCAACAGGGCTCACCCCTCCACTTT. It translates to CASRQQGSPLHF.

The chain is built from TRBV7-9 and TRBJ2-1; 10 bases map to TRBD2. This CDR3 is 16 amino acids long. Per the germline V gene, CDR1 is SEHNR and CDR2 is FQNEAQ (reference sequence). V was clipped by 5 bases and J by 2 bases; unmatched bases: 6. This CDR3 is CASSLGTSDTYNEQFF. CDR3 nucleotide sequence: TGTGCCAGCAGCCTAGGGACTAGCGATACCTACAATGAGCAGTTCTTC.

The V gene is TRBV7-6, the J gene TRBJ2-7, with D tentatively TRBD1 (6 bases). The V gene lost 5 bases and the J gene lost 0 bases, with 8 bases spanning the gap. From germline, CDR1 is SGHVS and CDR2 FNYEAQ. This CDR3 is built from 13 residues. The CDR3 sequence: CASSGDNSYEQYF. In DNA form, the CDR3 reads TGTGCCAGCAGCGGGGACAACTCCTACGAGCAGTACTTC.

The chain links TRBV5-1 to TRBJ2-7, with D possibly TRBD2 on 5 matching bases. The V and J ends lost 6 bases and 4 bases respectively, with 20 bases between them. The CDR3 covers 15 residues. CDR1 is SGHRS and CDR2 is YFSETQ in the germline V gene. The CDR3 loop reads CASTLLPAVNYEQYF. DNA for the CDR3: TGCGCCAGCACCCTCCTCCCAGCGGTTAATTACGAGCAGTACTTC.

This rearrangement joins TRBV2 to TRBJ2-7, with 9 bases matching TRBD1. Trimming took 11 bases from V and 5 from J; bases not matched to a gene: 7. CDR3 length: 12 residues. From germline, CDR1 is SNHLY and CDR2 FYNNEI. CDR3 sequence reads: CAGSRDRDEQYF. CDR3 nucleotide sequence: TGTGCCGGTTCCCGGGACAGGGACGAGCAGTACTTC.

V is TRBV30 and J is TRBJ1-2; 9 nucleotides match TRBD1. J was trimmed by 3 bases and V by 3 bases; bases with no gene match: 8. Germline V gives CDR1 GTSNPN, CDR2 SVGIG (reference sequence). This CDR3 contains 15 residues. Here the CDR3 reads CAWRPGTGYYYGYTF. The CDR3 DNA sequence: TGTGCCTGGAGACCCGGGACAGGGTACTACTATGGCTACACCTTC.

The V gene is TRBV30, the J gene TRBJ1-4; TRBD1 might be the D (5 bases). The CDR3 totals 15 residues. Germline V CDR1 and CDR2: GTSNPN, SVGIG (reference sequence). Trimming left V 0 bases short and J 5 bases short, with 13 bases between. CDR3 nucleotides: TGTGCCTGGAGTGTCCCGACAGACCTGAATGAAAAACTGTTTTTT. It yields the protein CAWSVPTDLNEKLFF.

This clone has a handful of counts. The chain carries TRBV3-1 (or the pseudogene TRBV3-2) and TRBJ2-3, with 7 bases identical to TRBD2. The V gene's germline CDR1 is LGHDT and CDR2 YNNKEL (reference sequence). The CDR3 has 14 amino acids. J lost 0 bases, V lost 8 bases, and 5 bases had no gene match. The CDR3 coding sequence is TGTGCCAGCGGGGGGGACCCTAGCACAGATACGCAGTATTTT. Protein product: CASGGDPSTDTQYF.

The chain combines TRBV9 with TRBJ1-1; D may be TRBD1 (5 bases). Trimming stripped 4 bases from V and 1 base from J, with 11 bases between. CDR1 and CDR2 (germline): SGDLS, YYNGEE. CDR3 length: 14 amino acids. DNA for the CDR3: TGTGCCAGCAGCACCCTGACAGCGAACACTGAAGCTTTCTTT. It codes for CASSTLTANTEAFF.

The chain carries TRBV30 and TRBJ2-1; D possibly corresponds to TRBD2 (5 bases). The V end was cut by 2 bases, the J end by 4 bases, with 18 bases between. CDR3 length: 16 residues. Germline CDR1 reads GTSNPN; CDR2 reads SVGIG (reference sequence). CDR3 residues: CAWSTEKGSSYNEQFF. The CDR3 nucleotides are TGTGCCTGGAGTACCGAAAAAGGGAGTTCGTACAATGAGCAGTTCTTC.